Below, one T cell receptor (beta chain) is given with its context. Recruits, aged roughly 18 to 95 years, lived in under 25 US areas. This specimen comes from a study of blood T cell repertoires in COVID-19. In the study overall: From the United States, Italy and Spain came samples of acute and convalescent COVID-19.

The authors' processing: Quantification of nucleated cells was approximated via reference gene primer amplification. Method: immunoSEQ multiplex PCR; TCRdb's copy keeps in-frame clones and lacks some. That table supplies the V and J calls and clone size; D and trimming were determined from the DNA. The table records about 360,000 clones, 70% to 90% of them present only once. Between the trimmed V and J ends, which lost 11 bases and 4 bases, there was a span of 14 bases. Germline-derived CDR1 and CDR2 are ENHRY and SYGVKD. This CDR3 is built from 13 residues. The specimen sequenced was PBMCs or T cells enriched from blood (not recorded which). This chain links TRBV10-3 with TRBJ1-4; D not certain. The clonotype was recovered from a woman between 40 and 50 years old with acute COVID-19. CDR3 loop: CAVLDTYNEKLFF. As DNA, the CDR3 is TGTGCCGTTTTAGACACATATAATGAAAAACTGTTTTTT.